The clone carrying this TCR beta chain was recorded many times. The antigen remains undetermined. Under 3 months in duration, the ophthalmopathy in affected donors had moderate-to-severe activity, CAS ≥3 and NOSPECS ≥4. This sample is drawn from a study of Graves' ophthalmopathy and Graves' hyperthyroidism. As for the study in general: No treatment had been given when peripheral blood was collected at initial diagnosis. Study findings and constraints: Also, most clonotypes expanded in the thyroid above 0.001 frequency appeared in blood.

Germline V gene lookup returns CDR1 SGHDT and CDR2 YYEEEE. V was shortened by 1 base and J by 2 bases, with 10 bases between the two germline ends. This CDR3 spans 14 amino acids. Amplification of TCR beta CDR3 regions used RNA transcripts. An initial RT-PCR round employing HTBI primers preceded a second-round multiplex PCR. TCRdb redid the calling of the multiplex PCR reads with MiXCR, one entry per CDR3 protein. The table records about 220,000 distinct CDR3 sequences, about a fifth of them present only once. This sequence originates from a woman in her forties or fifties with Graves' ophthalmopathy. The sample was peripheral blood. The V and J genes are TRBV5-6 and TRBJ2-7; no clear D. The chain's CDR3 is CASSLRWDTYEQYF. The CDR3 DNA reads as TGTGCCAGCAGCTTGAGGTGGGATACCTACGAGCAGTACTTC.